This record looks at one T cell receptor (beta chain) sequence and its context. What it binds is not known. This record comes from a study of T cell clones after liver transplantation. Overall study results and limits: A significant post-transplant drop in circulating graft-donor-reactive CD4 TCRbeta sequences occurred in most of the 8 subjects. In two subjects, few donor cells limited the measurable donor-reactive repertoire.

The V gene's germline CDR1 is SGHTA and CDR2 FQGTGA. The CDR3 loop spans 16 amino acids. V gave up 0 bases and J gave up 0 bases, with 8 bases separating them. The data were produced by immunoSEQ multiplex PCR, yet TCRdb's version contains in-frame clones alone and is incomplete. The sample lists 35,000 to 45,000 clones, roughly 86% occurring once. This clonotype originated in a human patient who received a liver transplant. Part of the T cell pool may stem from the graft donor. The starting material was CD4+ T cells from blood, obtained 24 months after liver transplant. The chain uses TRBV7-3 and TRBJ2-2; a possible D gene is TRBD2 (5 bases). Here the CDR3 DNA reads TGTGCCAGCAGCTTAACTGGACTCCCGAACACCGGGGAGCTGTTTTTT. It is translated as CASSLTGLPNTGELFF. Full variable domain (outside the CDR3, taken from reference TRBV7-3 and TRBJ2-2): GAGVSQTPSNKVTEKGKYVELRCDPISGHTALYWYRQSLGQGPEFLIYFQGTGAADDSGLPNDRFFAVRPEGSVSTLKIQRTERGDSAVYLCASSLTGLPNTGELFFGEGSRLTVL.